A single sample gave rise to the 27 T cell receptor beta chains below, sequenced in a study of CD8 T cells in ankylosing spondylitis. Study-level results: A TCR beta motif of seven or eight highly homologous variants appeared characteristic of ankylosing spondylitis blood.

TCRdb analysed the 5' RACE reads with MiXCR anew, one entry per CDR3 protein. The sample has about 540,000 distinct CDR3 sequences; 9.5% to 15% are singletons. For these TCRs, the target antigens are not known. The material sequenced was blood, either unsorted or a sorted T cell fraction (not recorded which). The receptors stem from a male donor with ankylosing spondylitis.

The CDR3 nucleotides are TGTGCCAGCAGCCACCGACAGGGAGGGGCCGGGGAGCTGTTTTTT. Encoded protein: CASSHRQGGAGELFF. V and J are TRBV7-8 and TRBJ2-2, with D possibly being TRBD1 or TRBD2 (7 bases each). Deletions cut 5 bases from V and 6 bases from J, with 16 bases between. The germline CDR1 and CDR2 sequences are SGHVS and FQNEAQ. The CDR3 is made up of 15 amino acids. The variable domain in full, completed from reference TRBV7-8 and TRBJ2-2, reads GAGVSQSPRYKVAKRGQDVALRCDPISGHVSLFWYQQALGQGPEFLTYFQNEAQLDKSGLPSDRFFAERPEGSVSTLKIQRTQQEDSAVYLCASSHRQGGAGELFFGEGSRLTVL.

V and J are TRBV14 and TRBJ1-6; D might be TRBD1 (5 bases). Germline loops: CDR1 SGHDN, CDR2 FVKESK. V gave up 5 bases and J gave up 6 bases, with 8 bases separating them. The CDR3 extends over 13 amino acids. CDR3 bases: TGTGCCAGCAGCGGCAGGGTTAATTCACCCCTCCACTTT. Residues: CASSGRVNSPLHF.

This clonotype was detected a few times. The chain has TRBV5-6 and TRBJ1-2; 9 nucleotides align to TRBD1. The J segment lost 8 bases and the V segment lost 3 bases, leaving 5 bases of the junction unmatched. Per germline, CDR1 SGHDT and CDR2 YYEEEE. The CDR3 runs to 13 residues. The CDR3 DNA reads TGTGCCAGCAGCTGGACAGGGGAGCACGGCTACACCTTC. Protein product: CASSWTGEHGYTF. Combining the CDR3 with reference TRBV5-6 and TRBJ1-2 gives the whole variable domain DAGVTQSPTHLIKTRGQQVTLRCSPKSGHDTVSWYQQALGQGPQFIFQYYEEEERQRGNFPDRFSGHQFPNYSSELNVNALLLGDSALYLCASSWTGEHGYTFGSGTRLTVV.

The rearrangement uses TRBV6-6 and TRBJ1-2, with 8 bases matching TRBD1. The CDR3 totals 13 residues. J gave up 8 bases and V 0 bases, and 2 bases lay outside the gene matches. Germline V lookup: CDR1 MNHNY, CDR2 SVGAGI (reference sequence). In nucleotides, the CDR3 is TGTGCCAGCAGTTACTCCGGACAGGGCGGCTACACCTTC. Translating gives CASSYSGQGGYTF.

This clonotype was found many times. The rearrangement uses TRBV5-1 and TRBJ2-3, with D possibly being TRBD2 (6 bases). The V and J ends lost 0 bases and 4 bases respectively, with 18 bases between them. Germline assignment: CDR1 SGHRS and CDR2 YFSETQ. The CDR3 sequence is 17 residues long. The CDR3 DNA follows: TGCGCCAGCAGCTTGGAGGCGGGAACTTGGGGCGCAGATACGCAGTATTTT. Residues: CASSLEAGTWGADTQYF.

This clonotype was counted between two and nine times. The CDR3 protein is CASSLEALTDTQYF. Written as DNA, the CDR3 is TGCGCCAGCAGCTTGGAAGCTCTCACAGATACGCAGTATTTT. V and J are TRBV5-1 and TRBJ2-3, with no clear D. Trimming took 0 bases from V and 2 from J, leaving 7 bases between them. Germline assignment: CDR1 SGHRS and CDR2 YFSETQ. The CDR3 totals 14 residues.

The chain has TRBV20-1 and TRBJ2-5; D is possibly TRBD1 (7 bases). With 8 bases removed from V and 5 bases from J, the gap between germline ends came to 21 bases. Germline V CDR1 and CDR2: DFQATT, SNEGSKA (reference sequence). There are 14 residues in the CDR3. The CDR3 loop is CSPKGAGLGETQYF. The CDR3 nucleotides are TGCAGTCCGAAGGGGGCGGGACTGGGGGAGACCCAGTACTTC.

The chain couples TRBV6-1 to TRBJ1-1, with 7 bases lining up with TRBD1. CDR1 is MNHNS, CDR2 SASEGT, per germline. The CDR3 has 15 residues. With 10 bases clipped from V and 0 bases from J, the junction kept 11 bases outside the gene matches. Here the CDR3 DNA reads TGTGCCACCGGTGGCACAGGGGACTTGAACACTGAAGCTTTCTTT. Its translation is CATGGTGDLNTEAFF.

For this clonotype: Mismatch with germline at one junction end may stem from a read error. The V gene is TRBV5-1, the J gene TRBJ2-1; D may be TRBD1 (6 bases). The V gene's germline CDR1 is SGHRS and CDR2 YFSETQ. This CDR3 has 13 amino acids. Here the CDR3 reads CASSFSETGILVF. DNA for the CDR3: TGCGCCAGCAGCTTTTCAGAGACAGGAATTCTAGTCTTC.

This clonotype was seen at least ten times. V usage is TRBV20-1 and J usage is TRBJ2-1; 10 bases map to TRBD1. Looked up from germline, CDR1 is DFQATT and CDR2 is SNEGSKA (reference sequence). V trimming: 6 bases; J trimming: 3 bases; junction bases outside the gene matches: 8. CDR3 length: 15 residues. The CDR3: CSAGGGTGDYNEQFF. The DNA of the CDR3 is TGCAGTGCGGGTGGCGGGACAGGGGACTACAATGAGCAGTTCTTC.

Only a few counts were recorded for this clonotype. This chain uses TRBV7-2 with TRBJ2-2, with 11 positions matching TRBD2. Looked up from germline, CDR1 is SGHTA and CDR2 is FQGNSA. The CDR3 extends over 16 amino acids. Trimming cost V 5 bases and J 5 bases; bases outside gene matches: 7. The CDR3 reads CASSLLAGERTGELFF. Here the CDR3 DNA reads TGTGCCAGCAGCCTACTAGCGGGAGAAAGGACCGGGGAGCTGTTTTTT.

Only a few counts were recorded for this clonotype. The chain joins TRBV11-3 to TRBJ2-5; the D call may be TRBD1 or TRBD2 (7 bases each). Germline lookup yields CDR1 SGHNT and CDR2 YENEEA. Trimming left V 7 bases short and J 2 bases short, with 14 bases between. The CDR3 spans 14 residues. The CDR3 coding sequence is TGTGCCAGCACCCCAGGGGGGGTACAAGAGACCCAGTACTTC. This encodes CASTPGGVQETQYF.

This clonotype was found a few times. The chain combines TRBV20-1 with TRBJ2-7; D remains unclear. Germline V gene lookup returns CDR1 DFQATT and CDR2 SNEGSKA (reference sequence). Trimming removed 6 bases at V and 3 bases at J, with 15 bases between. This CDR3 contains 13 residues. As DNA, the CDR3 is TGCAGTGCCCTGACGATGGACGGCTACGAGCAGTACTTC. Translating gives CSALTMDGYEQYF.

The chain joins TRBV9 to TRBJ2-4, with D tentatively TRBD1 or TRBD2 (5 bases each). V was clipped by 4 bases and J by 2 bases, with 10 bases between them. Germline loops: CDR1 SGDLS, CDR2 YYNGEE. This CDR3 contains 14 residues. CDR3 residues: CASSPGRTKNIQYF. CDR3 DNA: TGTGCCAGCAGCCCGGGACGGACCAAAAACATTCAGTACTTC.

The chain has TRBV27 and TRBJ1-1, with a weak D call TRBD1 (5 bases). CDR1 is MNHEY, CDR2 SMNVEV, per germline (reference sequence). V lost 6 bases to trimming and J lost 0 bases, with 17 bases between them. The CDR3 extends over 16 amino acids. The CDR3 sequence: CASSKGRIGMNTEAFF. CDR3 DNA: TGTGCCAGCAGCAAGGGACGGATTGGGATGAACACTGAAGCTTTCTTT.

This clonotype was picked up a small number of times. CDR3 sequence reads: CASSTSGAGRWKTQYF. The CDR3 DNA reads TGTGCCAGCAGCACGTCGGGAGCGGGAAGATGGAAGACCCAGTACTTC. This chain uses TRBV11-2 with TRBJ2-5; 7 positions match TRBD2. Germline V gene data show CDR1 as SGHAT and CDR2 as FQNNGV. CDR3 size: 16 residues. With V trimmed by 5 bases and J by 6 bases, 15 bases remained unmatched.

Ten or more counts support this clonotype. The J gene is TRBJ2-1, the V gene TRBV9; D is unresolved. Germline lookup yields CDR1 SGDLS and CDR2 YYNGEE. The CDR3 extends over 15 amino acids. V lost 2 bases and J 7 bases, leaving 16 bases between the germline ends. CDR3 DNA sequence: TGTGCCAGCAGCGTGAGTTTCCAACAAAATAATGAGCAGTTCTTC. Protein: CASSVSFQQNNEQFF.

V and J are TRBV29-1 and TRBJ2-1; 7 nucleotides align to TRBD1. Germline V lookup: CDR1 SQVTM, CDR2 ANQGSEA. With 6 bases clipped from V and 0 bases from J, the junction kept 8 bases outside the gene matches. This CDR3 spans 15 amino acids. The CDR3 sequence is CSVVGTESSYNEQFF. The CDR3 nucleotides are TGCAGCGTCGTGGGGACAGAGAGCTCCTACAATGAGCAGTTCTTC.

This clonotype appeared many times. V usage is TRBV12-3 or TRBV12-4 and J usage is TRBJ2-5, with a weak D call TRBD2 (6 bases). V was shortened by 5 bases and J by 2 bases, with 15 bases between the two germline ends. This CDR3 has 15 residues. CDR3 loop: CASSRDGTRQETQYF. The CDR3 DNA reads TGTGCCAGCAGTCGGGACGGGACTCGTCAAGAGACCCAGTACTTC.

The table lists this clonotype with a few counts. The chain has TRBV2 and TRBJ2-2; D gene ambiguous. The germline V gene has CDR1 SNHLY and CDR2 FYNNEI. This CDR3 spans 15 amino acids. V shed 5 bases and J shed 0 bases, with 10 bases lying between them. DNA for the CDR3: TGTGCCAGCAGTCGCCACCCATCGAACACCGGGGAGCTGTTTTTT. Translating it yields CASSRHPSNTGELFF.

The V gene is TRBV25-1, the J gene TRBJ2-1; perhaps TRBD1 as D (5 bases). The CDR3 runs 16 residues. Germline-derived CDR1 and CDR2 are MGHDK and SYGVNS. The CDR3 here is CGKGKSGSPAHGEQFF. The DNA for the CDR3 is TGTGGAAAGGGGAAATCCGGGTCCCCCGCCCATGGTGAGCAGTTCTTC.

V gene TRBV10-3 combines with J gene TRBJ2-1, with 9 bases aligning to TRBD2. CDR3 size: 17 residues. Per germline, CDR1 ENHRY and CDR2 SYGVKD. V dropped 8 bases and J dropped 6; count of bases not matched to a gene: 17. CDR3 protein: CAIRDRHSGRSGNEQFF. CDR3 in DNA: TGTGCCATCCGGGACCGTCATAGCGGGAGAAGCGGCAATGAGCAGTTCTTC.

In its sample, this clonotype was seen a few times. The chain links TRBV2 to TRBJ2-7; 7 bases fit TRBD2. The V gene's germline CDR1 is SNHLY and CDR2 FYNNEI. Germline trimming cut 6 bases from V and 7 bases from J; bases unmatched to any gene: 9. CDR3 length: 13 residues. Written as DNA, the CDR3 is TGTGCCAGCAGCAGTCGGCCAGCGGGAGAGCAGTACGTC. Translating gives CASSSRPAGEQYV.

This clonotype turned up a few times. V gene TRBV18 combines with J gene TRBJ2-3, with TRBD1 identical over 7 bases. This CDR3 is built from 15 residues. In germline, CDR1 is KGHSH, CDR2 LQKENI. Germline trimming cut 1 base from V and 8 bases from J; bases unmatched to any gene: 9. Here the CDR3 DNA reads TGTGCCAGCTCACCACGCGAGACAGGGTTCATTACGCAGTATTTT. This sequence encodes CASSPRETGFITQYF.

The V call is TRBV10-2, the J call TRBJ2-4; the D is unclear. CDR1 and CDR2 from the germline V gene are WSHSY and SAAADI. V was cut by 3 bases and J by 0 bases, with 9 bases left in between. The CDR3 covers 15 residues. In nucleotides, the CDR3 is TGCGCCAGCAGTGAAAGGGCCCGAGCCAAAAACATTCAGTACTTC. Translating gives CASSERARAKNIQYF.

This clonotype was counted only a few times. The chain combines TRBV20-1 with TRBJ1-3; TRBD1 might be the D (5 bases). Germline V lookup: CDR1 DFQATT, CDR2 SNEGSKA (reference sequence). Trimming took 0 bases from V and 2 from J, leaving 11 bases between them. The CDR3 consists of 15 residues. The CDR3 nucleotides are TGCAGTGCTAGAGATTACCGGGGCCCTGGAAACACCATATATTTT. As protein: CSARDYRGPGNTIYF.

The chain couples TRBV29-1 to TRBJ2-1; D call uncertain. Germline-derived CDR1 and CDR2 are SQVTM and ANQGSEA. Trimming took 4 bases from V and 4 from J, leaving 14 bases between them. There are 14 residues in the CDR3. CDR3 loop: CSVAGQPPYNEQFF. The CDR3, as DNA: TGCAGCGTTGCCGGGCAGCCACCTTACAATGAGCAGTTCTTC.